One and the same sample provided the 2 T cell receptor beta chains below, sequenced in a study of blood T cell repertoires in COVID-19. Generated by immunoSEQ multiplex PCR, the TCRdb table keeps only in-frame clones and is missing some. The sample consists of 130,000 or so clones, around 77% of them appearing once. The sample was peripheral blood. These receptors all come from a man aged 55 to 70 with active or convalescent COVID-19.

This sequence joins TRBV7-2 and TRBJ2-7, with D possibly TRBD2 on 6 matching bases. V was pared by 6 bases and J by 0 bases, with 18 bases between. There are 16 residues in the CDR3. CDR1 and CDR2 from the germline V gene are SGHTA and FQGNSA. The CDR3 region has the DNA TGTGCCAGCAGGCCATCTCCACTAGCCCACTCCTACGAGCAGTACTTC. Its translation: CASRPSPLAHSYEQYF.

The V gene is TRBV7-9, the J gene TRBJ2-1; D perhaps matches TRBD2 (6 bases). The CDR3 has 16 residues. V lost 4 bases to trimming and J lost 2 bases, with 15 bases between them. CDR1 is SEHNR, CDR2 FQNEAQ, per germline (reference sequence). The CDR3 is CASSSDGRGTYNEQFF. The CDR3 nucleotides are TGTGCCAGCAGCTCAGACGGGCGGGGAACCTACAATGAGCAGTTCTTC.